One sample yielded the 28 T cell receptor beta chains listed below, sequenced in a study of blood T cell repertoires in COVID-19. The data were produced by immunoSEQ multiplex PCR, yet TCRdb's version contains in-frame clones alone and is incomplete. The sample has hundreds of thousands of clones, around 81% seen once; the top ten hold 6.5% to 9%. The specimen sequenced was PBMCs or T cells enriched from blood (not recorded which). The receptors were sampled from a woman aged 35 to 49 with acute COVID-19.

The V and J genes are TRBV21-1 and TRBJ2-1; the D call in the table, TRBD1, was not verified against the DNA. TRBV21-1 is termed a pseudogene. The CDR3 totals 14 residues. The CDR3 here is CASSKDRVVNEQFF. The CDR3 nucleotides read TGTGCCAGCAGCAAAGACAGGGTGGTGAATGAGCAGTTCTTC.

This chain joins TRBV2 and TRBJ1-1, with D hard to call. V lost 8 bases and J 6 bases, leaving 16 bases between the germline ends. This CDR3 contains 13 residues. Germline values: CDR1 SNHLY, CDR2 FYNNEI. Here the CDR3 reads CASHRQTSAEAFF. DNA for the CDR3: TGTGCCAGCCATCGCCAGACTAGCGCTGAAGCTTTCTTT.

The chain couples TRBV30 to TRBJ2-6; TRBD1 might be the D (5 bases). The CDR3 length is 19 residues. Germline V gives CDR1 GTSNPN, CDR2 SVGIG (reference sequence). With 7 bases removed from V and 0 bases from J, the gap between germline ends came to 25 bases. The CDR3 reads CAYLRVPNEGLSGANVLTF. DNA of the CDR3: TGTGCCTATCTCAGGGTTCCGAATGAAGGCCTCTCTGGGGCCAACGTCCTGACTTTC.

This chain connects TRBV7-8 to TRBJ2-2; 14 nucleotides match TRBD2. CDR3 length equals 16 residues. From germline, CDR1 is SGHVS and CDR2 FQNEAQ. The V segment lost 3 bases and the J segment 4 bases; nucleotides outside the gene matches: 1. The CDR3 DNA sequence: TGTGCCAGCAGCTTGGGACTAGCGGGGGTCACCGGGGAGCTGTTTTTT. Protein: CASSLGLAGVTGELFF. Drawing the rest from reference TRBV7-8 and TRBJ2-2, the complete variable domain is GAGVSQSPRYKVAKRGQDVALRCDPISGHVSLFWYQQALGQGPEFLTYFQNEAQLDKSGLPSDRFFAERPEGSVSTLKIQRTQQEDSAVYLCASSLGLAGVTGELFFGEGSRLTVL.

The chain couples TRBV5-5 to TRBJ2-2; TRBD2 might be the D (7 bases). The germline V and J ends were trimmed by 1 base and 2 bases, with 9 bases remaining between them. Germline V lookup: CDR1 SGHKS, CDR2 YYEKEE (reference sequence). This CDR3 region has 15 residues. This CDR3 is CASSLRGGNTGELFF. The CDR3 DNA reads as TGTGCCAGCAGCTTGCGCGGGGGCAACACCGGGGAGCTGTTTTTT.

The chain employs TRBV3-1 (or the pseudogene TRBV3-2) and TRBJ2-7; TRBD2 agrees at 12 bases. Germline V gene data show CDR1 as LGHDT and CDR2 as YNNKEL (reference sequence). V was pared by 7 bases and J by 2 bases, with 3 bases of the junction left unmatched. The CDR3 runs 14 residues. The CDR3 region is CASTRTSGTYEQYF. The CDR3 DNA sequence: TGTGCCAGCACCCGGACTAGCGGGACCTACGAGCAGTACTTC.

V and J are TRBV9 and TRBJ2-2; TRBD2 might be the D (5 bases). The germline gives CDR1 SGDLS, CDR2 YYNGEE. Trimming cost V 2 bases and J 2 bases, with 13 bases left between them. CDR3 length: 16 residues. The CDR3: CASSVRGIPNTGELFF. CDR3 in DNA: TGTGCCAGCAGCGTGAGAGGGATTCCCAACACCGGGGAGCTGTTTTTT.

The rearrangement links TRBV19 to TRBJ1-1, with 10 bases that match TRBD1. The CDR3 covers 14 residues. Germline assignment: CDR1 LNHDA and CDR2 SQIVND (reference sequence). J lost 9 bases, V lost 5 bases, and 9 bases had no gene match. CDR3 coding DNA: TGTGCCAGTAGTGAGACAGGGGGCCATGCTAAAGCTTTCTTT. Amino acids: CASSETGGHAKAFF.

The chain carries TRBV5-1 and TRBJ1-1; weak D call: TRBD1 (5 bases). V dropped 0 bases and J dropped 6 bases, with 9 bases sitting between them. CDR3 length: 13 amino acids. Germline CDR1 SGHRS, CDR2 YFSETQ. CDR3 protein: CASSLGARAEAFF. In DNA form, the CDR3 reads TGCGCCAGCAGCTTGGGGGCCAGGGCTGAAGCTTTCTTT.

The chain recombines TRBV29-1 with TRBJ2-7; weak D call: TRBD1 (6 bases). In germline, CDR1 is SQVTM, CDR2 ANQGSEA. This CDR3 is 12 amino acids long. V lost 5 bases and J lost 10, with 18 bases in between. CDR3 protein: CSVRDTPSEQYF. The CDR3 DNA reads as TGCAGCGTTCGGGACACGCCGTCTGAACAGTACTTC.

V gene TRBV15 combines with J gene TRBJ1-5; 7 nucleotides match TRBD1. The CDR3 runs to 15 residues. Germline V gene lookup returns CDR1 LNHNV and CDR2 YYDKDF (reference sequence). J lost 2 bases, V lost 3 bases, and 4 bases had no gene match. As DNA, the CDR3 is TGTGCCACCAGCAGGGTAGGACAGGGCAATCAGCCCCAGCATTTT. Its protein is CATSRVGQGNQPQHF. Variable domain in full (rest from reference TRBV15 and TRBJ1-5): DAMVIQNPRYQVTQFGKPVTLSCSQTLNHNVMYWYQQKSSQAPKLLFHYYDKDFNNEADTPDNFQSRRPNTSFCFLDIRSPGLGDTAMYLCATSRVGQGNQPQHFGDGTRLSIL.

This clone was seen a single time. The chain employs TRBV3-1 (or the pseudogene TRBV3-2) and TRBJ2-5; TRBD2 is a possible D gene (7 bases). The germline V gene has CDR1 LGHDT and CDR2 YNNKEL (reference sequence). Between the trimmed V and J ends, which lost 2 bases and 3 bases, there was a span of 16 bases. The CDR3 is made up of 16 amino acids. In DNA form, the CDR3 reads TGTGCCAGCAGCCAATTTATCGGGGGGCTTGAAGAGACCCAGTACTTC. Amino acids: CASSQFIGGLEETQYF.

The V call is TRBV6-2 or TRBV6-3, the J call TRBJ2-7, with 8 nucleotides matching TRBD1. The J segment lost 3 bases and the V segment lost 6 bases, leaving 10 bases of the junction unmatched. The CDR3 has 15 amino acids. From germline, CDR1 is MNHEY and CDR2 SVGEGT. This CDR3 reads CASSPPGQGFYEQYF. The CDR3 DNA follows: TGTGCCAGCAGCCCACCCGGACAGGGCTTCTACGAGCAGTACTTC.

The sample holds a few counts of this clone. This chain links TRBV9 with TRBJ1-1, with 8 bases aligning to TRBD1. CDR3 length: 15 amino acids. Germline loops: CDR1 SGDLS, CDR2 YYNGEE. J gave up 5 bases and V 0 bases, and 6 bases lay outside the gene matches. CDR3 protein: CASSVEAGGLTEAFF. CDR3 DNA: TGTGCCAGCAGCGTAGAAGCAGGGGGCTTGACTGAAGCTTTCTTT.

This chain uses TRBV30 with TRBJ1-2; D might be TRBD1 (5 bases). Trimming removed 3 bases from V and 2 bases from J, with 16 bases in between. The germline V gene encodes CDR1 GTSNPN and CDR2 SVGIG (reference sequence). The CDR3 sequence is 15 residues long. CDR3 amino acids: CAWRGPGLLNYGYTF. CDR3 DNA sequence: TGTGCCTGGAGGGGCCCGGGACTGCTAAACTATGGCTACACCTTC.

The chain uses TRBV2 and TRBJ1-2; D is possibly TRBD1 (5 bases). V was pared by 6 bases and J by 8 bases, with 22 bases between. The CDR3 is 15 residues long. CDR1 is SNHLY, CDR2 FYNNEI, per germline. In nucleotides, the CDR3 is TGTGCCAGCAGGCCTCGCGAGACAGAGAGGAAGGGCTACACCTTC. Its translation: CASRPRETERKGYTF.

The chain combines TRBV28 with TRBJ2-1; 8 bases align to TRBD2. The germline V gene has CDR1 MDHEN and CDR2 SYDVKM. J was trimmed by 5 bases and V by 6 bases; bases with no gene match: 6. The CDR3 runs 14 residues. CDR3 coding DNA: TGTGCCAGCAGATCCGGGGGGGCCCACAATGAGCAGTTCTTC. Encoded protein: CASRSGGAHNEQFF.

The chain carries TRBV9 and TRBJ2-1, with 9 nucleotides matching TRBD2. CDR1 SGDLS and CDR2 YYNGEE come from the germline V gene. Trimming at V came to 2 bases and at J to 7 bases, leaving 7 bases not matched to a gene. The CDR3 has 15 residues. The CDR3 is CASSVARGRGNEQFF. The CDR3 bases are TGTGCCAGCAGCGTGGCTCGCGGGAGGGGTAATGAGCAGTTCTTC. Combining the CDR3 with reference TRBV9 and TRBJ2-1 gives the whole variable domain DSGVTQTPKHLITATGQRVTLRCSPRSGDLSVYWYQQSLDQGLQFLIQYYNGEERAKGNILERFSAQQFPDLHSELNLSSLELGDSALYFCASSVARGRGNEQFFGPGTRLTVL.

The chain links TRBV30 to TRBJ2-7; 7 bases align to TRBD1. V lost 4 bases and J lost 0; bases outside the gene matches: 6. The V gene's germline CDR1 is GTSNPN and CDR2 SVGIG (reference sequence). The CDR3 covers 14 residues. The CDR3 sequence: CAWKGQSSSYEQYF. CDR3 in DNA: TGTGCCTGGAAGGGACAGTCAAGCTCCTACGAGCAGTACTTC.

This chain connects TRBV19 to TRBJ2-4; 9 bases line up with TRBD1. CDR1 LNHDA and CDR2 SQIVND come from the germline V gene (reference sequence). This CDR3 has 15 amino acids. Trimming cost V 7 bases and J 9 bases; bases outside gene matches: 13. The CDR3 here is CASISPGTGLGIQYF. As DNA, the CDR3 is TGTGCCAGTATCAGTCCCGGGACAGGGTTAGGCATTCAGTACTTC.

The rearrangement joins TRBV15 to TRBJ2-7; possibly TRBD1 for D (5 bases). Germline V gene lookup returns CDR1 LNHNV and CDR2 YYDKDF (reference sequence). V was pared by 4 bases and J by 2 bases, with 15 bases between. This CDR3 region has 15 residues. The chain's CDR3 is CATSNRRDSTYEQYF. As DNA, the CDR3 is TGTGCCACCAGCAACCGGAGAGACAGCACCTACGAGCAGTACTTC.

Of note for this clone: A single base separates this from a much larger clone, so it may be a read error. The V call is TRBV5-5, the J call TRBJ1-1; 8 nucleotides line up with TRBD1. Unmatched junction bases numbered 3, after V lost 4 bases and J lost 1 base. Germline assignment: CDR1 SGHKS and CDR2 YYEKEE (reference sequence). This CDR3 comprises 14 residues. Here the CDR3 DNA reads TGTGCCAGCAGCCTCGACAGGGGGAACACTGAAGCTTTCTTT. It specifies CASSLDRGNTEAFF.

The chain joins TRBV6-4 to TRBJ2-3; no clear D. Germline V gives CDR1 MRHNA, CDR2 SNTAGT. This CDR3 is 16 amino acids long. V lost 0 bases, J lost 0 bases, and 10 bases lay in between. The CDR3 sequence: CASSDSGSRSTDTQYF. The CDR3 DNA follows: TGTGCCAGCAGTGACTCGGGCAGCCGAAGCACAGATACGCAGTATTTT.

The genes are TRBV24-1 and TRBJ1-2, with D unresolved. V dropped 7 bases and J dropped 6 bases, with 14 bases sitting between them. The CDR3 has 13 residues. Germline loops: CDR1 KGHDR, CDR2 SFDVKD. DNA for the CDR3: TGTGCCACCAGCGATGGACCGGGGAATGGCTACACCTTC. This codes for CATSDGPGNGYTF.

This clone was picked up one time. This chain links TRBV28 with TRBJ1-2, with 7 nucleotides matching TRBD1. CDR3 length equals 14 residues. Germline assignment: CDR1 MDHEN and CDR2 SYDVKM. The V gene end was trimmed by 6 bases and the J gene end by 8 bases; junction bases not matched to a gene: 12. CDR3 DNA sequence: TGTGCCAGCAGGGGGAACAAGGGGGCGCAGGGCTACACCTTC. Translating it yields CASRGNKGAQGYTF.

The V and J genes are TRBV30 and TRBJ1-1; 9 bases agree with TRBD1. Germline assignment: CDR1 GTSNPN and CDR2 SVGIG (reference sequence). There are 15 residues in the CDR3. J was trimmed by 5 bases and V by 3 bases; bases with no gene match: 10. Written as DNA, the CDR3 is TGTGCCTGGAGGACGAGAACAGGGGGCGGGACTGAAGCTTTCTTT. This gives the protein CAWRTRTGGGTEAFF.

V gene TRBV5-4 combines with J gene TRBJ2-5; D is perhaps TRBD1 (6 bases). With 2 bases removed from V and 4 bases from J, the gap between germline ends came to 27 bases. Germline V gene sequence: CDR1 SGHNT, CDR2 YYREEE (reference sequence). CDR3 size: 19 residues. CDR3 amino acids: CASSFDVTGRLLRGETQYF. The CDR3 DNA sequence: TGTGCCAGCAGCTTTGATGTCACAGGGCGTTTACTACGGGGAGAGACCCAGTACTTC.

The chain has TRBV15 and TRBJ2-7; 8 bases match TRBD1. The CDR3 consists of 15 residues. Per the germline V gene, CDR1 is LNHNV and CDR2 is YYDKDF (reference sequence). J was trimmed by 5 bases and V by 1 base; bases with no gene match: 7. The DNA of the CDR3 is TGTGCCACCAGCAGAGCCTGGACAGGGTGGGACGAGCAGTACTTC. Protein: CATSRAWTGWDEQYF.